The table lists the clone carrying this TCR beta chain with a few counts. The data are from a study of T-cell memory formation after mild COVID-19. TCRdb analysed the 5' RACE reads with MiXCR anew, one entry per CDR3 protein. The table shows around 340,000 distinct CDR3 sequences, with around an eighth occurring only once. The source is a young man who had mild COVID-19 (a few samples of this study predate the infection). Cell type and time point are not known. The sequencing sample was made of PBMCs or a T cell subset sorted from them (not recorded which).

CDR3 loop: CASRPGQGTGFSNQPQHF. The CDR3 DNA is TGTGCCAGTAGGCCCGGACAGGGGACGGGGTTTAGCAATCAGCCCCAGCATTTT. The chain links TRBV19 to TRBJ1-5; 9 bases line up with TRBD1. J gave up 0 bases and V 6 bases, and 12 bases lay outside the gene matches. The CDR3 runs to 18 residues. CDR1 is LNHDA, CDR2 SQIVND, per germline (reference sequence).